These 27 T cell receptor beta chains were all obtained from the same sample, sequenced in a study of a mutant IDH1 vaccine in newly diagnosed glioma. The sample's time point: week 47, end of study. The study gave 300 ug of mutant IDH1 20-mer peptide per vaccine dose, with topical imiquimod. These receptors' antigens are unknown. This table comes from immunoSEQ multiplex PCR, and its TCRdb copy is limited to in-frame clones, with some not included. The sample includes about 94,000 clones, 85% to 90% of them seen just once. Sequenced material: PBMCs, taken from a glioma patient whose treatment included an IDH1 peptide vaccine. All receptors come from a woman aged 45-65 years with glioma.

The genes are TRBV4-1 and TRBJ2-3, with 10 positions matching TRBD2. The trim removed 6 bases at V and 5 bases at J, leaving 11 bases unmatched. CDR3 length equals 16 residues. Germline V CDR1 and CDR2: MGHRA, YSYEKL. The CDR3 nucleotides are TGCGCCAGCAGTGGGGGGGCTAGCGGGGGTTTAGATACGCAGTATTTT. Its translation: CASSGGASGGLDTQYF.

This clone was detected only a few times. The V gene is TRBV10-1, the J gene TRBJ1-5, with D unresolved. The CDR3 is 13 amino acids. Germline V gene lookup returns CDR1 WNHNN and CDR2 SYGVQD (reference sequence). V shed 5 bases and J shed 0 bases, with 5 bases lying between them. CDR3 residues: CASSIGSNQPQHF. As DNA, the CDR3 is TGCGCCAGCAGTATCGGTAGCAATCAGCCCCAGCATTTT.

As DNA, the CDR3 is TGTGCCAGCCGCACATTACAGGGTTACGAGCAGTACTTC. It encodes CASRTLQGYEQYF. V usage is TRBV28 and J usage is TRBJ2-7; possible D gene TRBD1, 6 bases. Deletions cut 8 bases from V and 4 bases from J, with 15 bases between. The CDR3 runs 13 residues. Per germline, CDR1 MDHEN and CDR2 SYDVKM.

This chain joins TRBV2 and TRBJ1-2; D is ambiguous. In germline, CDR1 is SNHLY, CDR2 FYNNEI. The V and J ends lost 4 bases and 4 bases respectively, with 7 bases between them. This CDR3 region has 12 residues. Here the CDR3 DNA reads TGTGCCAGCAGTGCGTCAGCCTATGGCTACACCTTC. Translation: CASSASAYGYTF.

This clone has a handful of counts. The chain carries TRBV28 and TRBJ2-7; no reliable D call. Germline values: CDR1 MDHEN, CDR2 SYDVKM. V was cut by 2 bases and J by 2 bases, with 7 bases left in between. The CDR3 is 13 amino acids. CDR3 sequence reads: CASSLIATYEQYF. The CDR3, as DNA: TGTGCCAGCAGTTTAATTGCAACCTACGAGCAGTACTTC.

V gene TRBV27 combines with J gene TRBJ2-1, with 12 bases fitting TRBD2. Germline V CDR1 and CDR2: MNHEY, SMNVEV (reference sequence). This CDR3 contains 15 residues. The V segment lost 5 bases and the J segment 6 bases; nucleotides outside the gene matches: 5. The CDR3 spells CASSNLAGGSNEQFF. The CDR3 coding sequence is TGTGCCAGCAGTAATCTAGCGGGAGGGTCCAATGAGCAGTTCTTC.

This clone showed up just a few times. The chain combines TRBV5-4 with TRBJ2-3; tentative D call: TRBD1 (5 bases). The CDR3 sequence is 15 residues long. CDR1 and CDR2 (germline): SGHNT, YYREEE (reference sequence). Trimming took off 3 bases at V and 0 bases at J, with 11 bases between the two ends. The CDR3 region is CASSSTAASTDTQYF. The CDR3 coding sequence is TGTGCCAGCAGCTCGACAGCTGCAAGCACAGATACGCAGTATTTT.

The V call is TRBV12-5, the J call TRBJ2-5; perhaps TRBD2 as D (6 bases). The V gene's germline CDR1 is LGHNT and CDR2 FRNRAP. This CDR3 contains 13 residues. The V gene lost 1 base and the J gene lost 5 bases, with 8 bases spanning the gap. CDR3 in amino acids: CASGLGLGETQYF. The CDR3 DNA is TGTGCTAGTGGTTTGGGACTAGGGGAGACCCAGTACTTC.

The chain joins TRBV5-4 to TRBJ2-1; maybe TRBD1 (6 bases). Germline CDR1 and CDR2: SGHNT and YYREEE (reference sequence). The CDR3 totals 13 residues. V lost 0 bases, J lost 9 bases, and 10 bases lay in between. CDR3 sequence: CASSLDRDGEQFF. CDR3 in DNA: TGTGCCAGCAGCTTGGACAGGGATGGTGAGCAGTTCTTC. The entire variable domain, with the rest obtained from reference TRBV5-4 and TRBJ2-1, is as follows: ETGVTQSPTHLIKTRGQQVTLRCSSQSGHNTVSWYQQALGQGPQFIFQYYREEENGRGNFPPRFSGLQFPNYSSELNVNALELDDSALYLCASSLDRDGEQFFGPGTRLTVL.

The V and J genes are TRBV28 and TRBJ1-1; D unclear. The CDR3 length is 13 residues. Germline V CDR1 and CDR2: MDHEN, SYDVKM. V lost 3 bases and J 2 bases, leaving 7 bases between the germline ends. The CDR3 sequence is CASSFSGNTEAFF. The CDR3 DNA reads TGTGCCAGCAGTTTCTCAGGCAACACTGAAGCTTTCTTT. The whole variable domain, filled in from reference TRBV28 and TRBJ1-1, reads DVKVTQSSRYLVKRTGEKVFLECVQDMDHENMFWYRQDPGLGLRLIYFSYDVKMKEKGDIPEGYSVSREKKERFSLILESASTNQTSMYLCASSFSGNTEAFFGQGTRLTVV.

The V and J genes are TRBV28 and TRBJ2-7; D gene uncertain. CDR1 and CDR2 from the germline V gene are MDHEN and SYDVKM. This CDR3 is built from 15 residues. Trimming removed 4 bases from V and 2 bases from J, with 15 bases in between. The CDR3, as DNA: TGTGCCAGCAGTTCTGGCAGGCCGCCCCCCTACGAGCAGTACTTC. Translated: CASSSGRPPPYEQYF.

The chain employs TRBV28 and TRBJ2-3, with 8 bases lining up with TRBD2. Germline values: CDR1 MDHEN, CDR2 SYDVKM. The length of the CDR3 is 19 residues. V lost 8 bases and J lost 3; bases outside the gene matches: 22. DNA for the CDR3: TGTGCCAGCTCCCCTCGCAGCGGGAGTACAACGAGGAGAACAGATACGCAGTATTTT. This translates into CASSPRSGSTTRRTDTQYF.

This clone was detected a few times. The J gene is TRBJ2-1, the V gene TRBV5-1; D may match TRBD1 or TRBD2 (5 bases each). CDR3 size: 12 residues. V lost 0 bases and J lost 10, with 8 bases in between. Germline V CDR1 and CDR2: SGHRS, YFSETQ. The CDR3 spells CASSLAGTEQFF. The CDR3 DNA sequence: TGCGCCAGCAGCTTGGCCGGGACCGAGCAGTTCTTC.

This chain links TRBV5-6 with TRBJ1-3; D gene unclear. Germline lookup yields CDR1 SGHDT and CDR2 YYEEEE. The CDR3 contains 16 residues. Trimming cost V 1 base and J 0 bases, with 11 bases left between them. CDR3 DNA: TGTGCCAGCAGCTTGCTAATGGGAGTCTCTGGAAACACCATATATTTT. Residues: CASSLLMGVSGNTIYF.

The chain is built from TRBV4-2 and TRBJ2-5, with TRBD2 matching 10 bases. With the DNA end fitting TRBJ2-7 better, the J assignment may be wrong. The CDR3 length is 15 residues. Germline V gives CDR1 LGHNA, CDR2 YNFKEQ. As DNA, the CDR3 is TGTGCCAGCAGCCAAGCTAGCGGGAGTTCCTACGAGCAGTACTTC. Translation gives CASSQASGSSYEQYF.

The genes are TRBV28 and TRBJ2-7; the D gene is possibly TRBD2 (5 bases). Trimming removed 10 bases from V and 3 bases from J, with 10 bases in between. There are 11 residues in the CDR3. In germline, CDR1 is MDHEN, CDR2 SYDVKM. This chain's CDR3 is CATLRGYEQYF. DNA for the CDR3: TGTGCCACCCTTCGGGGCTACGAGCAGTACTTC.

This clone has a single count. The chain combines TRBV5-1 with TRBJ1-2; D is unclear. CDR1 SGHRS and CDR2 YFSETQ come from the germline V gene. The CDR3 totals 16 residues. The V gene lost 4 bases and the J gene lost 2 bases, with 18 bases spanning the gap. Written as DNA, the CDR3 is TGCGCCAGCAGCACCCAGCTGGGGTTGGGAAACTATGGCTACACCTTC. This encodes CASSTQLGLGNYGYTF.

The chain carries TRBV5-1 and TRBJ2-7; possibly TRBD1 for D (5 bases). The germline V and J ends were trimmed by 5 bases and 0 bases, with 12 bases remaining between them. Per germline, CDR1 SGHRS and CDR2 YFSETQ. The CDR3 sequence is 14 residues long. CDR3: CASRLRATSYEQYF. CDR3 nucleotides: TGCGCCAGCAGACTCAGGGCTACCTCCTACGAGCAGTACTTC.

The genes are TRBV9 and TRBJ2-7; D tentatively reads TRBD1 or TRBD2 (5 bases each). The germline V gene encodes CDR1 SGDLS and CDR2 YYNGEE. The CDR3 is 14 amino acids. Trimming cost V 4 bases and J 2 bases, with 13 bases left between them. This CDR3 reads CASSHGAGPYEQYF. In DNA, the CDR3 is TGTGCCAGCAGCCACGGGGCCGGGCCCTACGAGCAGTACTTC.

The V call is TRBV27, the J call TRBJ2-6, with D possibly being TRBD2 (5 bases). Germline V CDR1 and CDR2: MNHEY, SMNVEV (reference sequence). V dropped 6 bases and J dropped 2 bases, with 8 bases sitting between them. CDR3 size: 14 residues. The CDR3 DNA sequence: TGTGCCAGCAGCACTAGACCTGGGGCCAACGTCCTGACTTTC. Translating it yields CASSTRPGANVLTF.

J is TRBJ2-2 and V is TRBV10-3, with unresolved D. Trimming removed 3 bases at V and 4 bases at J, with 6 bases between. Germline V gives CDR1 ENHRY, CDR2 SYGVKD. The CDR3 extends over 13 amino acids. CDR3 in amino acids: CAISERSTGELFF. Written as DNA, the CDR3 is TGTGCCATCAGTGAACGATCCACCGGGGAGCTGTTTTTT.

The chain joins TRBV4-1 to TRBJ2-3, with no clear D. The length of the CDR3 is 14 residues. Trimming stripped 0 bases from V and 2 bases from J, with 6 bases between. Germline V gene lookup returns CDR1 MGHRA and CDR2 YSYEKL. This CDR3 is CASSQDHPTDTQYF. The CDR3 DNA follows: TGCGCCAGCAGCCAAGATCACCCCACAGATACGCAGTATTTT.

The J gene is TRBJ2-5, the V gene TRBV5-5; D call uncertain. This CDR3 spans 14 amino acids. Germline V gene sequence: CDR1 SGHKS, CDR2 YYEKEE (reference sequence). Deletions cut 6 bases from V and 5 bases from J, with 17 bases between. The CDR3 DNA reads TGTGCCAGCACCCAGACTTTTTGGGCCGAGACCCAGTACTTC. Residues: CASTQTFWAETQYF.

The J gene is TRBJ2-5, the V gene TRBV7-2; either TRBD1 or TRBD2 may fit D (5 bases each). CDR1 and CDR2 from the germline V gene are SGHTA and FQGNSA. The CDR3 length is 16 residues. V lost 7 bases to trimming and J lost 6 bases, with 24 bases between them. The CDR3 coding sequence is TGTGCCAGCAAAAAAATCCCCCAGGGTGGGACGAAGACCCAGTACTTC. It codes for CASKKIPQGGTKTQYF.

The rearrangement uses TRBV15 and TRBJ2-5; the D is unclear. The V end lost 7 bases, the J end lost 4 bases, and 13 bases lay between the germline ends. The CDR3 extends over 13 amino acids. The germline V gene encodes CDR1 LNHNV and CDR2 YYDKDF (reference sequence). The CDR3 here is CATKRGFLETQYF. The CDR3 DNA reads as TGTGCCACCAAGAGAGGATTTCTAGAGACCCAGTACTTC.

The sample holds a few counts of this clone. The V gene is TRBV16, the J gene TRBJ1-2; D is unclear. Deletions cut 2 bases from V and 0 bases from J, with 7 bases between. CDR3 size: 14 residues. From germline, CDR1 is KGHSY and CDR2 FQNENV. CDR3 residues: CASSQGRSNYGYTF. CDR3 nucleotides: TGTGCCAGCAGCCAAGGGCGCTCTAACTATGGCTACACCTTC.

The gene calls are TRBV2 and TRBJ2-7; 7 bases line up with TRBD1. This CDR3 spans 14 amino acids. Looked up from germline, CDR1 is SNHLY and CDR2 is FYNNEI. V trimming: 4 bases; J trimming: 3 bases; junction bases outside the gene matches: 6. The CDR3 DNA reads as TGTGCCAGCAGTGGCCTAGGGGGCATCTACGAGCAGTACTTC. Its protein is CASSGLGGIYEQYF.